This record concerns one TCR beta chain sequence. As yet, its antigen is unknown. Deletions cut 2 bases from V and 0 bases from J, with 8 bases between. The CDR3 is 14 amino acids. Germline V gene sequence: CDR1 SQVTM, CDR2 ANQGSEA. The data were taken from a study of beta chain features in type 1 diabetes. Study information: The samples had 85 million to 130 million sorted cells examined in all.

The entirety of the isolated RNA underwent reverse transcription, so expressed TCRB transcripts were sequenced. Some 4 million reads on average were seen across naive, central memory and regulatory T cell samples. The assay was immunoSEQ multiplex PCR, and TCRdb's table has in-frame clones only and misses some. This sample yields under 900,000 clones, of which roughly 17% are seen a single time; about 0.025% belongs to the top ten. The study's findings and limits: In cDNA sequencing, cells with high TCR expression could be over-represented.

This sequence was found in a woman between 18 and 29 years old in good health. Sequencing used naive CD4+ T cells from blood. The chain links TRBV29-1 to TRBJ2-1; perhaps TRBD2 as D (6 bases). Here the CDR3 reads CSVESGVSYNEQFF. In DNA form, the CDR3 reads TGCAGCGTTGAATCGGGGGTCTCCTACAATGAGCAGTTCTTC.